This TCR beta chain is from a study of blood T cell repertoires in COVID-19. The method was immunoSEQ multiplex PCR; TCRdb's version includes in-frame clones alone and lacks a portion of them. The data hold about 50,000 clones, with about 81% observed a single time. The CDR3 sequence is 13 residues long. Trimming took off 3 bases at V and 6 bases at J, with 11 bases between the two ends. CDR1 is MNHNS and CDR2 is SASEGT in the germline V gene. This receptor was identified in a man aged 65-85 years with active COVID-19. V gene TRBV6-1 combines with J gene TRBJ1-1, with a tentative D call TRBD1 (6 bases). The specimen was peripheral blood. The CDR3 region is CASSDMTGAEAFF. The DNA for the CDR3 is TGTGCCAGCAGTGATATGACAGGCGCTGAAGCTTTCTTT.